This T cell receptor beta chain was recovered during a study of CD8+ T cells in alopecia areata. At the level of the study: Dosing spanned 6 to 18 months on tofacitinib, then 6 months off drug.

In each case, RNA was isolated and then reverse transcribed into cDNA as the sequencing template. Libraries were prepared by immunoSEQ multiplex PCR; TCRdb keeps only in-frame clonotypes and omits some of them. This table has about 180,000 clones, 50% to 70% appearing once. The V gene end was trimmed by 0 bases and the J gene end by 5 bases; junction bases not matched to a gene: 5. The length of the CDR3 is 15 residues. CDR1 SGDLS and CDR2 YYNGEE come from the germline V gene. This sample comprised CD4+ T cells sorted from blood, obtained at week 0. The TCR originated in a human donor with alopecia areata. The chain employs TRBV9 and TRBJ2-1, with TRBD1 matching over 7 bases. The CDR3 DNA reads TGTGCCAGCAGCGTAGAACAGGGGTGGGACAATGAGCAGTTCTTC. Its protein is CASSVEQGWDNEQFF. Variable domain in full (rest from reference TRBV9 and TRBJ2-1): DSGVTQTPKHLITATGQRVTLRCSPRSGDLSVYWYQQSLDQGLQFLIQYYNGEERAKGNILERFSAQQFPDLHSELNLSSLELGDSALYFCASSVEQGWDNEQFFGPGTRLTVL.